This TCR beta chain was sequenced for a study of blood T cell repertoires in COVID-19. Study-wide background: From T cells, B-cell-depleted T cells, or PBMCs came the material, which was cDNA or gDNA.

Germline V gives CDR1 SEHNR, CDR2 FQNEAQ (reference sequence). The length of the CDR3 is 12 residues. The V gene lost 5 bases and the J gene lost 7 bases, with 9 bases spanning the gap. Across under 25 US areas, participants ranged in age from about 18 to 90 years. Authors' data handling: Cell counts per sample came from amplifying reference gene primers. Only in-frame clones appear in the TCRdb table, and some are missing; sequencing was by immunoSEQ multiplex PCR. Clone size and the V and J calls come from that table; the DNA yielded D and trimming. The repertoire holds 150,000 to 200,000 clones, with roughly 80% as singletons.

V and J are TRBV7-9 and TRBJ1-5; D is perhaps TRBD1 (5 bases). The sequencing input was PBMCs or T cells enriched from blood (not recorded which). The sequence was obtained from an older woman with acute COVID-19. The CDR3 coding sequence is TGTGCCAGCAGCCGCGGGGACCAGCCCCAGCATTTT. The encoded protein is CASSRGDQPQHF.